The text below deals with one TCR beta chain. The antigen is unknown. This sample was included in a study of T cell responses to AZD1222 COVID-19 vaccine. V dropped 6 bases and J dropped 8 bases, with 15 bases sitting between them. Germline loops: CDR1 SGHRS, CDR2 YFSETQ. The CDR3 sequence is 13 residues long. Samples with a second dose at about 4 or about 12 weeks were pooled together. Study-wide findings and caveats: Among AZD1222 vaccinees, only 5 or 6 were seropositive at baseline.

The method was immunoSEQ multiplex PCR; TCRdb's version includes in-frame clones alone and lacks a portion of them. The table records 190,000 or so clones, approximately 89% of them present only once. The V call is TRBV5-1, the J call TRBJ2-1; TRBD1 is a possible D gene (5 bases). The sequence derives from an adult who received the AZD1222 COVID-19 vaccine. The sequencing here drew on peripheral blood, taken 28 days after the second AZD1222 dose. This CDR3 reads CASTNRPAHEQFF. CDR3 nucleotides: TGCGCCAGCACTAACAGGCCGGCCCATGAGCAGTTCTTC.